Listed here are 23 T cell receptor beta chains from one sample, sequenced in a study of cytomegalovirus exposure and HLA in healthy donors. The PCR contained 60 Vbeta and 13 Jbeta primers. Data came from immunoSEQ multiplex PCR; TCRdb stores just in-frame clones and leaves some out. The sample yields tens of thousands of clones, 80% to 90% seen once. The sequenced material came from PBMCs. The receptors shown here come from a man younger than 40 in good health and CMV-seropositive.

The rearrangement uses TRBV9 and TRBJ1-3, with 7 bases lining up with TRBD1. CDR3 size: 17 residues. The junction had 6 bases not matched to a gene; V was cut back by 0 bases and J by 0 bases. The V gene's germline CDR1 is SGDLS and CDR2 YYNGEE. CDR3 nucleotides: TGTGCCAGCAGCGTAGGGGGGACAGTGAGCTCTGGAAACACCATATATTTT. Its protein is CASSVGGTVSSGNTIYF.

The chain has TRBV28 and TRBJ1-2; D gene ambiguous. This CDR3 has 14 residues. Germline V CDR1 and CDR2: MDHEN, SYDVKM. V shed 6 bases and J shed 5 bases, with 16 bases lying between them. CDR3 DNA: TGTGCCAGCAGCCCCCTCGGCGGGAAGTATGGCTACACCTTC. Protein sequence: CASSPLGGKYGYTF.

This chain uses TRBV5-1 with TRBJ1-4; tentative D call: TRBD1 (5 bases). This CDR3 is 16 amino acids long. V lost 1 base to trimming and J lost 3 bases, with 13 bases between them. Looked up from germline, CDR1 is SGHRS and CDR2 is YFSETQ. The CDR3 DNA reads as TGCGCCAGCAGCTTGACAGGTGATAGGTCTAATGAAAAACTGTTTTTT. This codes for CASSLTGDRSNEKLFF.

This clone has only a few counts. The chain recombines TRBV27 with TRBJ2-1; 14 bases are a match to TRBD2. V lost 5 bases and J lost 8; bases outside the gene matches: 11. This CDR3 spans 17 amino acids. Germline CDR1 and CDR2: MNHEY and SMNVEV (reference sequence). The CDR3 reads CASSRTGTSGSFDEQFF. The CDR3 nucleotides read TGTGCCAGCAGTAGAACCGGGACTAGCGGGAGTTTTGATGAGCAGTTCTTC.

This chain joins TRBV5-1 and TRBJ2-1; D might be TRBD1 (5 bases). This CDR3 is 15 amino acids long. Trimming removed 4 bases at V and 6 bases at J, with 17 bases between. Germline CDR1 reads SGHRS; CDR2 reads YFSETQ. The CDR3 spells CASSPTVGLSNEQFF. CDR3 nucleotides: TGCGCCAGCAGCCCAACGGTGGGGCTTTCCAATGAGCAGTTCTTC.

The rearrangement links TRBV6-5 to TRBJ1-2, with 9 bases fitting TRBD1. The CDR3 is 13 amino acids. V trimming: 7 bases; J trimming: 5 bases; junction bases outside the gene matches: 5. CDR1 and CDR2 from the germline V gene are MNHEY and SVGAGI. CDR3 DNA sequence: TGTGCCAGCAAGGACAGGGGTGGGTATGGCTACACCTTC. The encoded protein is CASKDRGGYGYTF.

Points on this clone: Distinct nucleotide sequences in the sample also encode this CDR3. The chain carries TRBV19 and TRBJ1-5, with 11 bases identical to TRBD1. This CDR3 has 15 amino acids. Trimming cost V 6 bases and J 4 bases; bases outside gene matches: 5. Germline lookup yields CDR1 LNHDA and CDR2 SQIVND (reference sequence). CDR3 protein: CASSPGTGGNQPQHF. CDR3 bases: TGTGCCAGTAGCCCCGGGACAGGGGGTAATCAGCCCCAGCATTTT.

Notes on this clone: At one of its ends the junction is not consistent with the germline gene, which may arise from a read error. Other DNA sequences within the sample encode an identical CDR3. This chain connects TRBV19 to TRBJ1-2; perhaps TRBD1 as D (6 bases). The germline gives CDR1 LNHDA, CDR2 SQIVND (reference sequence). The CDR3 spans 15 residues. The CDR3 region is CASSIGQDAIYGYTF. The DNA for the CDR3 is TGTGCCAGTAGTATAGGACAGGACGCCATCTATGGCTACACTTTC. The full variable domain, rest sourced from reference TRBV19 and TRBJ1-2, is DGGITQSPKYLFRKEGQNVTLSCEQNLNHDAMYWYRQDPGQGLRLIYYSQIVNDFQKGDIAEGYSVSREKKESFPLTVTSAQKNPTAFYLCASSIGQDAIYGYTFGSGTRLTVV.

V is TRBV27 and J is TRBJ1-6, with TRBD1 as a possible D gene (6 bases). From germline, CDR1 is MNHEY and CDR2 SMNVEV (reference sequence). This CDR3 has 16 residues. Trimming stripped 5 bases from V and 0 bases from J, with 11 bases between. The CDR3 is CASSQGTSSYNSPLHF. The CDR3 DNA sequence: TGTGCCAGCAGTCAGGGGACAAGCTCCTATAATTCACCCCTCCACTTT.

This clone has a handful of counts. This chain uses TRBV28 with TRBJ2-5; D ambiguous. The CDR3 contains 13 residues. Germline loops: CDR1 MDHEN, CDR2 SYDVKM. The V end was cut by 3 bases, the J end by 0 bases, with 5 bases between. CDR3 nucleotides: TGTGCCAGCAGTTTTTACTACCAAGAGACCCAGTACTTC. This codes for CASSFYYQETQYF.

The CDR3 region has the DNA TGTGCCAGCAGTTACTCGATGTGGCTAGCGGGATACGAGCAGTACTTC. Translation: CASSYSMWLAGYEQYF. J is TRBJ2-7 and V is TRBV6-5; 9 nucleotides match TRBD2. Germline CDR1 MNHEY, CDR2 SVGAGI. Trimming cost V 0 bases and J 4 bases; bases outside gene matches: 7. This CDR3 contains 16 residues.

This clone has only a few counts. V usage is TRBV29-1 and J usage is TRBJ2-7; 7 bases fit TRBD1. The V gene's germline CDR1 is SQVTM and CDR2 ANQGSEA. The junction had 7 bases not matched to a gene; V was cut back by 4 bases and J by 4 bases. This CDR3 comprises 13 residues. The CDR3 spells CSVVVGGGYEQYF. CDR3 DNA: TGCAGCGTTGTTGTAGGGGGCGGATACGAGCAGTACTTC.

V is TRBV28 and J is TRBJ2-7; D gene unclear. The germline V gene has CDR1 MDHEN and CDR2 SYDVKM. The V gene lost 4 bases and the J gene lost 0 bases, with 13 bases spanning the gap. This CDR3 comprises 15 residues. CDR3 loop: CASSSVTISSYEQYF. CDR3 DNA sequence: TGTGCCAGCAGTTCCGTAACAATCTCCTCCTACGAGCAGTACTTC.

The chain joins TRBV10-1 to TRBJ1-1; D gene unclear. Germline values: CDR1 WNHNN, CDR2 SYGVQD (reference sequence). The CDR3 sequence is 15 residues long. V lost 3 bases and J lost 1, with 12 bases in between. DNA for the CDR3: TGCGCCAGCAGTGAAGCTCGGTACGGGAACACTGAAGCTTTCTTT. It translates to CASSEARYGNTEAFF.

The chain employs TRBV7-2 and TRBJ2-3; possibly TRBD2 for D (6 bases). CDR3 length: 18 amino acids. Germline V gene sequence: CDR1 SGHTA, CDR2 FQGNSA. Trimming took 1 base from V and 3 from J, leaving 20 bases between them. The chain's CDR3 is CASSLGMGGLHSTDTQYF. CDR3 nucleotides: TGTGCCAGCAGCTTAGGGATGGGAGGACTCCACTCGACAGATACGCAGTATTTT.

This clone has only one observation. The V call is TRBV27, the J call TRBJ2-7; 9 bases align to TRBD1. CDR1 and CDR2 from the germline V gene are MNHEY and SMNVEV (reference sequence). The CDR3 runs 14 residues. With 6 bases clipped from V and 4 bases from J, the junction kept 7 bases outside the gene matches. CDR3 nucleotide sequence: TGTGCCAGCAGACCCGGGACAGGGCCTTACGAGCAGTACTTC. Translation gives CASRPGTGPYEQYF.

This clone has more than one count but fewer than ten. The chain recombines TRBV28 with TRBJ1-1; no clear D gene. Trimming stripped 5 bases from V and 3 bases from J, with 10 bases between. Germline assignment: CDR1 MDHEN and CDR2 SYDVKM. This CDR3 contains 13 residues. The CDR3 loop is CASSAAGDTEAFF. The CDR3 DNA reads TGTGCCAGCAGTGCTGCCGGGGACACTGAAGCTTTCTTT.

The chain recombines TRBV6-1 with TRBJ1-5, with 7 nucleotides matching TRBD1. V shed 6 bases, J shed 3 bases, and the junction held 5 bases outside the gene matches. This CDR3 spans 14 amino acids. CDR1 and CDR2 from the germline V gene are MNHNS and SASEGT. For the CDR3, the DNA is TGTGCCAGCAGGGGGACAGTCCTCAATCAGCCCCAGCATTTT. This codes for CASRGTVLNQPQHF.

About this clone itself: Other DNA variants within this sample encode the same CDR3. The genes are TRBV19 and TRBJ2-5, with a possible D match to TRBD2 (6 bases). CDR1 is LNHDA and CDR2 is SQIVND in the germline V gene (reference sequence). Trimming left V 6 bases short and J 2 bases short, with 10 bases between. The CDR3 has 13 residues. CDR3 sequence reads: CASRGLTQETQYF. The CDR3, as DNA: TGTGCCAGTAGAGGACTAACTCAAGAGACCCAGTACTTC.

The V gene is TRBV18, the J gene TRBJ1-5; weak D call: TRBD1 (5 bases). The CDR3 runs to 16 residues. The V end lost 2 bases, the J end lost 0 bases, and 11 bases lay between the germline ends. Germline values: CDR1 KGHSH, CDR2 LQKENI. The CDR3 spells CASSPGAVYSNQPQHF. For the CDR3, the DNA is TGTGCCAGCTCACCAGGGGCAGTTTATAGCAATCAGCCCCAGCATTTT.

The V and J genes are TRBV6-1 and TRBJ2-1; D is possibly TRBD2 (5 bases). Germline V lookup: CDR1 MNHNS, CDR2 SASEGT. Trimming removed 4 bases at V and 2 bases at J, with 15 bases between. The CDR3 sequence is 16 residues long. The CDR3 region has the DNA TGTGCCAGCAGTGCCATAGCGCGCCCAACCTACAATGAGCAGTTCTTC. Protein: CASSAIARPTYNEQFF.

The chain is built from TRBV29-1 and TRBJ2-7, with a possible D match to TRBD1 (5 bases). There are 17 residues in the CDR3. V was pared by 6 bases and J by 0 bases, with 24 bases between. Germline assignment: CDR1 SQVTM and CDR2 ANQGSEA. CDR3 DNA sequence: TGCAGCGTACAGACAGTGGTGATGGGCCATCCCTCCTACGAGCAGTACTTC. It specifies CSVQTVVMGHPSYEQYF.

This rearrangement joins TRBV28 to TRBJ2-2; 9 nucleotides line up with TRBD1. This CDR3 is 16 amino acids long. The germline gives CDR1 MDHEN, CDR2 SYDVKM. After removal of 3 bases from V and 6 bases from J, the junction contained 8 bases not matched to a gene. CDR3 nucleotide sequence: TGTGCCAGCAGTTTCCCCGGGACAGGGAGGTCCGGGGAGCTGTTTTTT. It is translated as CASSFPGTGRSGELFF.